This T cell receptor (beta chain) came from a study of cytomegalovirus exposure and HLA in healthy donors. Vbeta (60) and Jbeta (13) primers were used in the PCR. In the original processing: A later analysis counted 65 million to 90 million unique TCR beta chains, roughly 11 million shared. Assay used: immunoSEQ multiplex PCR; TCRdb lists only in-frame clones, some missing. The D gene and trimming were derived from the DNA, and the V and J assignments and clone size from that table. This sample carries over 85,000 clones, around 72% of them seen once, and the ten largest clones take around 3.5%. Each donor was healthy, and each was a bone marrow donor. The V end was cut by 4 bases, the J end by 4 bases, with 13 bases between. The germline gives CDR1 MNHNS, CDR2 SASEGT. This CDR3 is built from 15 residues. Study observations and caveats: Likely technical artifact: a cluster of highly shared sequence variants. In an earlier analysis, about 87% or about 30%: the productive usage of most TCR beta V segments.

This clone was counted a few times. No antigen is known for it. The chain joins TRBV6-1 to TRBJ1-4, with D possibly being TRBD1 (6 bases). The TCR was taken from a man aged 40-49 years in good health and CMV-seronegative. Input material: PBMCs. CDR3 nucleotides: TGTGCCAGCAGTGGGGGGCAGGCCCATAATGAAAAACTGTTTTTT. Translating it yields CASSGGQAHNEKLFF.